The clone carrying this TCR beta chain was picked up a small number of times. No antigen is known for it. The data were taken from a study of T-cell memory formation after mild COVID-19. About the study: TCR clusters were mostly confined to one donor each.

Germline values: CDR1 SGHRS, CDR2 YFSETQ. V shed 4 bases and J 3 bases; nucleotides not matched to a gene: 9. The CDR3 is 15 amino acids. From 5'RACE with constant-segment primers came TCR alpha and TCR beta cDNA libraries that carried sample barcodes and UMIs. TCRdb used MiXCR to reprocess the 5' RACE reads, holding one entry per CDR3 protein. The table shows 450,000 or so distinct CDR3 sequences, with about 23% occurring only once. Broader study findings: Largely, contracting CD4+ clones fell within CM and EM, and contracting CD8+ clones within EMRA. Day 15 to 85 contractors were CD4/CD8 balanced; later expanders leaned CD4+.

The origin of this receptor is an adult woman who had mild COVID-19 (a few samples of this study predate the infection). Cell type and time point are not known. Sequenced material: PBMCs or a T cell subset sorted from them (not recorded which). This rearrangement joins TRBV5-1 to TRBJ2-7; 8 bases map to TRBD1. The CDR3 DNA follows: TGCGCCAGCAGCCCCCGGACAGGGTCAGACTACGAGCAGTACTTC. Translated, it gives CASSPRTGSDYEQYF.